The next 10 T cell receptor beta chains were all read from a single sample in a study of T cell responses to AZD1222 COVID-19 vaccine. Sequencing was performed with immunoSEQ multiplex PCR; in TCRdb, only in-frame clones are kept and a portion is missing. Of more than 75,000 clones listed, 90% are singletons. Sequenced material: peripheral blood, taken 28 days after the second AZD1222 dose. The receptors come from an adult who received the AZD1222 COVID-19 vaccine.

The chain employs TRBV6-5 and TRBJ1-5; D call uncertain. Trimming left V 3 bases short and J 4 bases short, with 10 bases between. The CDR3 extends over 14 amino acids. Germline values: CDR1 MNHEY, CDR2 SVGAGI. CDR3 coding DNA: TGTGCCAGCAGTTATGAGACCGTAAATCAGCCCCAGCATTTT. It specifies CASSYETVNQPQHF.

The chain joins TRBV25-1 to TRBJ2-1; 8 nucleotides align to TRBD2. The trim removed 5 bases at V and 0 bases at J, leaving 9 bases unmatched. This CDR3 comprises 17 residues. Germline assignment: CDR1 MGHDK and CDR2 SYGVNS. The DNA of the CDR3 is TGTGCCAGCAGTCCCCGGGTTCTAGCGGGCTCCTACAATGAGCAGTTCTTC. The encoded protein is CASSPRVLAGSYNEQFF. Combining the CDR3 with reference TRBV25-1 and TRBJ2-1 gives the whole variable domain EADIYQTPRYLVIGTGKKITLECSQTMGHDKMYWYQQDPGMELHLIHYSYGVNSTEKGDLSSESTVSRIRTEHFPLTLESARPSHTSQYLCASSPRVLAGSYNEQFFGPGTRLTVL.

This rearrangement joins TRBV28 to TRBJ1-5, with D uncertain. The CDR3 has 15 residues. Trimming removed 3 bases from V and 0 bases from J, with 9 bases in between. The V gene's germline CDR1 is MDHEN and CDR2 SYDVKM. The CDR3 reads CASSFGLNSNQPQHF. CDR3 coding DNA: TGTGCCAGCAGTTTTGGTTTAAATAGCAATCAGCCCCAGCATTTT.

The chain has TRBV4-2 and TRBJ2-7, with 11 bases fitting TRBD2. Germline CDR1 reads LGHNA; CDR2 reads YNFKEQ. V shed 2 bases, J shed 0 bases, and the junction held 3 bases outside the gene matches. The CDR3 contains 16 residues. CDR3 residues: CASSQLAGGLSYEQYF. The CDR3 nucleotides read TGTGCCAGCAGCCAACTAGCGGGGGGCCTCTCCTACGAGCAGTACTTC.

This clone appeared once. The rearrangement joins TRBV5-6 to TRBJ1-6; no firm D call. The V gene lost 4 bases and the J gene lost 3 bases, with 5 bases spanning the gap. This CDR3 is built from 13 residues. The germline V gene encodes CDR1 SGHDT and CDR2 YYEEEE. The CDR3 sequence: CASSLLYNSPLHF. CDR3 nucleotides: TGTGCCAGCAGCCTCCTCTATAATTCACCCCTCCACTTT.

The rearrangement uses TRBV5-4 and TRBJ1-1; 10 positions agree with TRBD1. The junction had 8 bases not matched to a gene; V was cut back by 3 bases and J by 0 bases. The CDR3 spans 17 residues. In germline, CDR1 is SGHNT, CDR2 YYREEE (reference sequence). The CDR3 loop is CASSSGQGGRMNTEAFF. CDR3 DNA: TGTGCCAGCAGCTCAGGACAGGGGGGTAGAATGAACACTGAAGCTTTCTTT. Full variable domain (remainder filled in from reference TRBV5-4 and TRBJ1-1): ETGVTQSPTHLIKTRGQQVTLRCSSQSGHNTVSWYQQALGQGPQFIFQYYREEENGRGNFPPRFSGLQFPNYSSELNVNALELDDSALYLCASSSGQGGRMNTEAFFGQGTRLTVV.

The rearrangement links TRBV18 to TRBJ1-1; D uncertain. The ends were cut back, 3 bases at V and 2 bases at J, with 7 bases in the middle. Germline CDR1 KGHSH, CDR2 LQKENI. This CDR3 region has 13 residues. The CDR3 region has the DNA TGTGCCAGCTCACCCGGACTTAACACTGAAGCTTTCTTT. It yields the protein CASSPGLNTEAFF.

In its sample, this clone was seen once. The chain recombines TRBV5-1 with TRBJ2-5; tentative D call: TRBD1 (6 bases). From germline, CDR1 is SGHRS and CDR2 YFSETQ. V was cut by 4 bases and J by 1 base, with 11 bases left in between. This CDR3 is built from 14 residues. CDR3 protein: CASSLRDTQETQYF. Written as DNA, the CDR3 is TGCGCCAGCAGCCTCCGGGACACCCAAGAGACCCAGTACTTC.

The rearrangement joins TRBV5-1 to TRBJ2-4, with D tentatively TRBD1 or TRBD2 (6 bases each). Trimming took 4 bases from V and 0 from J, leaving 14 bases between them. The CDR3 runs to 16 residues. Germline V gene data show CDR1 as SGHRS and CDR2 as YFSETQ. The CDR3 sequence: CASSAGGQVAKNIQYF. Written as DNA, the CDR3 is TGCGCCAGCAGCGCCGGGGGACAAGTAGCCAAAAACATTCAGTACTTC. Full variable domain (outside the CDR3, taken from reference TRBV5-1 and TRBJ2-4): KAGVTQTPRYLIKTRGQQVTLSCSPISGHRSVSWYQQTPGQGLQFLFEYFSETQRNKGNFPGRFSGRQFSNSRSEMNVSTLELGDSALYLCASSAGGQVAKNIQYFGAGTRLSVL.

The chain employs TRBV7-2 and TRBJ2-2, with D perhaps matching TRBD1 (6 bases). The germline CDR1 and CDR2 sequences are SGHTA and FQGNSA. Deletions cut 5 bases from V and 6 bases from J, with 10 bases between. The length of the CDR3 is 13 residues. The CDR3 is CASSATGSGELFF. The CDR3 DNA sequence: TGTGCCAGCAGCGCTACAGGGTCCGGGGAGCTGTTTTTT.